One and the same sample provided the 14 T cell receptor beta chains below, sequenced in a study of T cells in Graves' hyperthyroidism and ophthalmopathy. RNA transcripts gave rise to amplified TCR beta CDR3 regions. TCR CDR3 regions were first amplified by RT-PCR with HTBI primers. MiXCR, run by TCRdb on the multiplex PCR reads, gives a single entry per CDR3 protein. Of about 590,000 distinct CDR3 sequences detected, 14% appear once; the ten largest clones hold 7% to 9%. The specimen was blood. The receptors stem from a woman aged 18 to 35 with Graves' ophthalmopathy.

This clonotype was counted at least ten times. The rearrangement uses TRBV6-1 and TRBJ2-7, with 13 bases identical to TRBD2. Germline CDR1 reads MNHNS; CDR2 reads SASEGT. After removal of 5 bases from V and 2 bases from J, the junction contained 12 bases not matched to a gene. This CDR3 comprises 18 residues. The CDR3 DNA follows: TGTGCCAGCAGTCCCGGACTAGCGGGAGTGGTAAGGGCCTACGAGCAGTACTTC. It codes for CASSPGLAGVVRAYEQYF.

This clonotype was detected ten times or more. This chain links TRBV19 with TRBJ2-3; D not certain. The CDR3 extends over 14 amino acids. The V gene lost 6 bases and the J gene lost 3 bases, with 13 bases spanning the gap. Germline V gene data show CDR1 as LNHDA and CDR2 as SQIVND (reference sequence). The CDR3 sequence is CASSFRQLTDTQYF. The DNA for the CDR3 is TGTGCCAGTAGCTTCAGACAACTAACAGATACGCAGTATTTT.

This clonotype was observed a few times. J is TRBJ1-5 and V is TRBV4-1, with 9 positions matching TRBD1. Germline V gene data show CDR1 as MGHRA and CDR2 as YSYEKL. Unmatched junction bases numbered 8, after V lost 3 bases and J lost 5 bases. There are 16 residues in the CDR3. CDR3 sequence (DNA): TGCGCCAGCAGCCAGCCGGGACAGGGTTTCGATCAGCCCCAGCATTTT. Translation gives CASSQPGQGFDQPQHF.

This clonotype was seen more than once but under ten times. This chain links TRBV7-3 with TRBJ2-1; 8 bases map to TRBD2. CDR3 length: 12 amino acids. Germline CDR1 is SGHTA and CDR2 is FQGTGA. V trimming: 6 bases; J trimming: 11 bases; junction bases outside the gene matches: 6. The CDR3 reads CASSSSGSKQFF. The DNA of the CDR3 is TGTGCCAGCAGTTCAAGCGGGAGTAAGCAGTTCTTC. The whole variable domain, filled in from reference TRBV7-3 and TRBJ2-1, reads GAGVSQTPSNKVTEKGKYVELRCDPISGHTALYWYRQSLGQGPEFLIYFQGTGAADDSGLPNDRFFAVRPEGSVSTLKIQRTERGDSAVYLCASSSSGSKQFFGPGTRLTVL.

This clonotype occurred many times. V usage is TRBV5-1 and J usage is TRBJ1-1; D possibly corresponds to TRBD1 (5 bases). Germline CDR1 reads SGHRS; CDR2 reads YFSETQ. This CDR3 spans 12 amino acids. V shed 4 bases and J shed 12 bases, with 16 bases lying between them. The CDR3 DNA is TGCGCCAGCAGCGTAAGGGACGGGTCACCTTTCTTT. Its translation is CASSVRDGSPFF.

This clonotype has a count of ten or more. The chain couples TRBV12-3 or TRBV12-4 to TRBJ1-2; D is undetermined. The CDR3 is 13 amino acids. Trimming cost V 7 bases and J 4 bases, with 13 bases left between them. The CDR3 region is CASTKLSGYGYTF. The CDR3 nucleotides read TGTGCCAGCACCAAGTTAAGTGGCTATGGCTACACCTTC.

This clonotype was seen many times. CDR3 in DNA: TGTGCCAGCAGCCAAGACTTAAGCGGGCGGACGCAGTATTTT. Residues: CASSQDLSGRTQYF. The chain employs TRBV3-1 and TRBJ2-3, with a tentative D call TRBD2 (6 bases). CDR1 and CDR2 (germline): LGHDT, YNNKEL (reference sequence). V gave up 0 bases and J gave up 9 bases, with 13 bases separating them. The CDR3 has 14 amino acids.

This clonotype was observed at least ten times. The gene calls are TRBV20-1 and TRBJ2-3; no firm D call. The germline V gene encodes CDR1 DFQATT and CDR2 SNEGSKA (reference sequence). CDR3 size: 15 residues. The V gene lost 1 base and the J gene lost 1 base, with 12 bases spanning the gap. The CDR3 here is CSARAAGSGTDTQYF. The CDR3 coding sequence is TGCAGTGCTAGAGCTGCTGGATCTGGCACAGATACGCAGTATTTT.

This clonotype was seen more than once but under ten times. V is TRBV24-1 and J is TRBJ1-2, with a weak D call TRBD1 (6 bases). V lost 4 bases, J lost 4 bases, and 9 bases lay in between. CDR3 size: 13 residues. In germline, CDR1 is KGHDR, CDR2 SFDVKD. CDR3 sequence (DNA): TGTGCCACCAGTGAGGGGGCGAGCTATGGCTACACCTTC. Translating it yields CATSEGASYGYTF.

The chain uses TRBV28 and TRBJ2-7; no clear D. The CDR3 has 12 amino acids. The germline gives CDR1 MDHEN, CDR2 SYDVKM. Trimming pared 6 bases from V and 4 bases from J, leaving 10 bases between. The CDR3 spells CASSPNKYEQYF. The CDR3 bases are TGTGCCAGCAGCCCGAATAAATACGAGCAGTACTTC.

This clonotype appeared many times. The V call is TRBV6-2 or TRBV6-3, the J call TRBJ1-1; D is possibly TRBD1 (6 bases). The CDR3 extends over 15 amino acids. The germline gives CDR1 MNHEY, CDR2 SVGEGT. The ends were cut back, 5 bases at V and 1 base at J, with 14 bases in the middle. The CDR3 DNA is TGTGCCAGCAGTACCCCGACAGGAGCGAACACTGAAGCTTTCTTT. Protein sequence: CASSTPTGANTEAFF.

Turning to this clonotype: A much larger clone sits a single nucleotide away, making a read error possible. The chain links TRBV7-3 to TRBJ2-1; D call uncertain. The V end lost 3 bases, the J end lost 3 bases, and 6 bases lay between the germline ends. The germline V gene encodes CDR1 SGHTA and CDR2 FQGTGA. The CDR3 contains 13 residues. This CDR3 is CASSFSNYNEQFF. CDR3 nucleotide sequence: TGTGCCAGCAGCTTTTCTAACTACAATGAGCAGTTCTTC.

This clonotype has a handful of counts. The CDR3 DNA is TGCAGCGTTGAAGAGAATAGCTTGGTCAATGAGCAGTTCTTC. Amino acids: CSVEENSLVNEQFF. The chain couples TRBV29-1 to TRBJ2-1; D gene ambiguous. Germline values: CDR1 SQVTM, CDR2 ANQGSEA. The CDR3 totals 14 residues. Trimming removed 0 bases at V and 6 bases at J, with 12 bases between.

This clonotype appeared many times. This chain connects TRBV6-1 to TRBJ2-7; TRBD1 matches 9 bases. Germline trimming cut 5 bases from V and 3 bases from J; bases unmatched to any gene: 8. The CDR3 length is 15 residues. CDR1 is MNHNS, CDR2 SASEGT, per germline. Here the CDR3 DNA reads TGTGCCAGCAGTACGAGGGGGACAGGGTTCTACGAGCAGTACTTC. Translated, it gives CASSTRGTGFYEQYF.